The rows below give T cell receptor beta chains drawn from one sample of a study of identifying expanded T cells in peripheral blood. Only in-frame clones appear in the TCRdb table, and some are missing; sequencing was by immunoSEQ multiplex PCR. The table includes approximately 120,000 clones, 88% detected once. The specimen sequenced was blood. The source of these receptors is a person between 18 and 75 years old in good health. Both conserved end residues are part of each CDR3. D genes are given only for firm matches. Clone sizes are given selectively: once, few, many, or a class where the clone is expanded.

d_call	clone_size	v_call	cdr3_length	j_call	cdr3_aa	cdr3_nt
NA	NA	TRBV6-6	13	TRBJ1-2	CASSSTAYYGYTF	TGTGCCAGCAGTTCGACAGCCTACTATGGCTACACCTTC
TRBD2	NA	TRBV18	15	TRBJ2-7	CASSLRLAESYEQYF	TGTGCCAGCTCACTCAGACTAGCGGAATCCTACGAGCAGTACTTC
NA	NA	TRBV28	16	TRBJ1-4	CASSLAPTATNEKLFF	TGTGCCAGCAGTTTAGCCCCGACCGCCACTAATGAAAAACTGTTTTTT
TRBD2	once	TRBV7-2	16	TRBJ2-3	CASSLRLAGAVDTQYF	TGTGCCAGCAGCTTACGACTAGCGGGGGCGGTAGATACGCAGTATTTT
NA	NA	TRBV6-6	15	TRBJ2-3	CASSYRGSSTDTQYF	TGTGCCAGCAGTTACAGGGGTTCTAGCACAGATACGCAGTATTTT
NA	NA	TRBV6-5	13	TRBJ1-1	CASTLGSQTEAFF	TGTGCCAGCACGCTAGGGAGTCAGACTGAAGCTTTCTTT
NA	NA	TRBV7-9	14	TRBJ2-7	CASSPPTPGYEQYF	TGTGCCAGCAGCCCACCTACTCCGGGCTACGAGCAGTACTTC
NA	NA	TRBV5-4	16	TRBJ2-2	CAIPLGRKQNTGELFF	TGTGCCATTCCCCTCGGACGGAAACAGAACACCGGGGAGCTGTTTTTT
NA	NA	TRBV4-2	15	TRBJ2-5	CASSQVPSGGETQYF	TGTGCCAGCAGCCAAGTTCCCTCAGGGGGGGAGACCCAGTACTTC
TRBD1	NA	TRBV4-1	17	TRBJ2-2	CASSLFIGTGGAGELFF	TGCGCCAGCAGCCTGTTTATCGGGACAGGGGGAGCCGGGGAGCTGTTTTTT
NA	NA	TRBV19	15	TRBJ2-7	CASSPLEGSNYEQYF	TGTGCCAGTAGTCCCCTCGAGGGGAGCAACTACGAGCAGTACTTC
NA	once	TRBV6-6	15	TRBJ1-5	CASHEGGVGNQPQHF	TGTGCCAGTCACGAGGGGGGAGTTGGCAATCAGCCCCAGCATTTT
TRBD1	NA	TRBV7-3	16	TRBJ2-1	CASSLIVDRDINEQFF	TGTGCCAGCAGCTTAATTGTCGACAGGGACATTAATGAGCAGTTCTTC
NA	NA	TRBV6-5	15	TRBJ2-3	CASSRGRRDKDTQYF	TGTGCCAGCAGTCGAGGCCGCAGGGACAAGGATACGCAGTATTTT
TRBD1	NA	TRBV11-2	16	TRBJ2-1	CASSLGPGQGSTEQFF	TGTGCCAGCAGCTTAGGCCCGGGACAGGGGAGCACTGAGCAGTTCTTC
TRBD2	few	TRBV30	14	TRBJ2-3	CAWGRGTSQDTQYF	TGTGCCTGGGGTCGGGGGACTAGCCAAGATACGCAGTATTTT
TRBD2	many	TRBV4-2	16	TRBJ2-7	CASSQDLYQAGGEQYF	TGTGCCAGCAGCCAAGATCTGTACCAGGCGGGGGGAGAGCAGTACTTC